This TCR beta chain was recorded in a study of blood T cell repertoires in COVID-19. The method was immunoSEQ multiplex PCR; TCRdb's version includes in-frame clones alone and lacks a portion of them. The sample lists roughly 200,000 clones, around 76% occurring once. The ends lost 5 bases at V and 8 bases at J; junction bases unmatched: 5. The CDR3 is 12 amino acids. Germline V gives CDR1 SGHTA, CDR2 FQGNSA. This chain uses TRBV7-2 with TRBJ1-2; TRBD1 aligns across 7 bases. The sample was peripheral blood. The sequence derives from a woman between 45 and 65 years old with active or convalescent COVID-19. The CDR3 DNA reads TGTGCCAGCAGCGATTACAGGGGCGGCTACACCTTC. Its translation: CASSDYRGGYTF.